This entry lists 29 T cell receptor beta chains sequenced from one sample in a study of blood T cell repertoires in COVID-19. The table came from immunoSEQ multiplex PCR; TCRdb's copy has only in-frame clones and leaves some out. The repertoire consists of under 200,000 clones, with about 84% occurring once and the leading ten covering about 6%. The specimen was PBMCs or T cells enriched from blood (not recorded which). These receptors originate from a woman aged 40-49 years with acute COVID-19.

V gene TRBV29-1 combines with J gene TRBJ1-2; TRBD1 agrees at 8 bases. This CDR3 has 13 residues. Losses at the gene ends were 3 bases for V and 8 bases for J; bases not matched to a gene: 8. Per germline, CDR1 SQVTM and CDR2 ANQGSEA. CDR3 in DNA: TGCAGCGTTGAGCACAGGGGGGCGAGGGGCTACACCTTC. Its translation: CSVEHRGARGYTF.

The genes are TRBV7-3 and TRBJ2-7; TRBD2 matches 11 bases. V gave up 5 bases and J gave up 1 base; unmatched junction bases: 4. CDR3 length equals 15 residues. CDR1 is SGHTA, CDR2 FQGTGA, per germline. CDR3 sequence reads: CASSPGLAGSYEQYV. The CDR3 nucleotides read TGTGCCAGCAGCCCCGGACTAGCGGGTTCCTACGAGCAGTACGTC.

The chain combines TRBV3-1 (or the pseudogene TRBV3-2) with TRBJ2-7, with a tentative D call TRBD2 (5 bases). The CDR3 totals 16 residues. CDR1 and CDR2 (germline): LGHDT, YNNKEL (reference sequence). Trimming stripped 1 base from V and 2 bases from J, with 15 bases between. CDR3 in DNA: TGTGCCAGCAGCCAAGGTCCTGGCGGGCTTACCTACGAGCAGTACTTC. Protein sequence: CASSQGPGGLTYEQYF.

The chain carries TRBV12-3 or TRBV12-4 and TRBJ2-1; D gene uncertain. The V end was cut by 3 bases, the J end by 8 bases, with 8 bases between. CDR3 length: 12 residues. The CDR3 DNA reads TGTGCCAGCAGTTTTAGTTTCTATGAGCAGTTCTTC. This codes for CASSFSFYEQFF.

The rearrangement uses TRBV5-1 and TRBJ1-1; D might be TRBD1 (5 bases). The CDR3 is 14 residues long. Germline assignment: CDR1 SGHRS and CDR2 YFSETQ. Trimming removed 3 bases from V and 3 bases from J, with 12 bases in between. The CDR3 spells CASSSYGTYTEAFF. DNA of the CDR3: TGCGCCAGCAGCTCCTACGGGACTTACACTGAAGCTTTCTTT.

The J gene is TRBJ2-2, the V gene TRBV19, with D tentatively TRBD1 (5 bases). The CDR3 spans 15 residues. Germline-derived CDR1 and CDR2 are LNHDA and SQIVND (reference sequence). V was pared by 0 bases and J by 2 bases, with 7 bases between. CDR3 nucleotides: TGTGCCAGTAGTATAGAGGGGCCTAACACCGGGGAGCTGTTTTTT. Protein sequence: CASSIEGPNTGELFF.

This clone was seen only once. The chain is built from TRBV19 and TRBJ2-2; D is possibly TRBD2 (6 bases). CDR3 length: 13 amino acids. V was clipped by 6 bases and J by 7 bases, with 12 bases between them. In germline, CDR1 is LNHDA, CDR2 SQIVND (reference sequence). CDR3 loop: CASRSGAVGELFF. CDR3 coding DNA: TGTGCCAGTAGGTCGGGAGCGGTCGGGGAGCTGTTTTTT.

This chain links TRBV5-1 with TRBJ2-1, with TRBD2 matching over 10 bases. Germline-derived CDR1 and CDR2 are SGHRS and YFSETQ. V lost 5 bases and J lost 7; bases outside the gene matches: 3. The CDR3 loop spans 13 amino acids. CDR3: CASRVSGGNEQFF. The CDR3 region has the DNA TGCGCCAGCAGGGTTAGCGGGGGGAATGAGCAGTTCTTC. The full variable domain, rest sourced from reference TRBV5-1 and TRBJ2-1, is KAGVTQTPRYLIKTRGQQVTLSCSPISGHRSVSWYQQTPGQGLQFLFEYFSETQRNKGNFPGRFSGRQFSNSRSEMNVSTLELGDSALYLCASRVSGGNEQFFGPGTRLTVL.

This clone was recorded once. The chain is built from TRBV12-5 and TRBJ2-3; 7 bases match TRBD1. The CDR3 runs to 16 residues. The junction had 12 bases not matched to a gene; V was cut back by 5 bases and J by 4 bases. Germline V CDR1 and CDR2: LGHNT, FRNRAP. The CDR3 protein is CASGTRWTGQADTQYF. The CDR3 region has the DNA TGTGCTAGTGGTACCCGATGGACAGGTCAAGCAGATACGCAGTATTTT.

The chain couples TRBV7-2 to TRBJ2-2, with a weak D call TRBD2 (6 bases). From germline, CDR1 is SGHTA and CDR2 FQGNSA. Trimming removed 8 bases at V and 5 bases at J, with 18 bases between. This CDR3 comprises 15 residues. Here the CDR3 reads CASGRFWGGTGELFF. For the CDR3, the DNA is TGTGCCAGCGGAAGATTTTGGGGAGGAACCGGGGAGCTGTTTTTT.

The chain links TRBV28 to TRBJ1-6, with D perhaps matching TRBD1 (5 bases). The length of the CDR3 is 13 residues. The germline V gene encodes CDR1 MDHEN and CDR2 SYDVKM. V shed 6 bases and J shed 4 bases, with 7 bases lying between them. CDR3 in DNA: TGTGCCAGCAGAGCAGGGTATAATTCACCCCTCCACTTT. It yields the protein CASRAGYNSPLHF.

This rearrangement joins TRBV3-1 (or the pseudogene TRBV3-2) to TRBJ2-2, with 9 bases aligning to TRBD2. With 3 bases clipped from V and 5 bases from J, the junction kept 4 bases outside the gene matches. Germline V lookup: CDR1 LGHDT, CDR2 YNNKEL (reference sequence). The CDR3 loop spans 15 amino acids. CDR3 DNA: TGTGCCAGCAGCCAGCACCTAGCGGGAACCGGGGAGCTGTTTTTT. It is translated as CASSQHLAGTGELFF.

This chain connects TRBV5-6 to TRBJ2-7, with D unresolved. The CDR3 consists of 13 residues. V lost 4 bases to trimming and J lost 3 bases, with 11 bases between them. Per germline, CDR1 SGHDT and CDR2 YYEEEE. The CDR3 DNA reads TGTGCCAGCAGCCGCCACCTAATCTACGAGCAGTACTTC. Amino acid sequence: CASSRHLIYEQYF.

The CDR3 is CASSYGASGSYEQFF. The CDR3 DNA reads TGTGCCAGCAGTTACGGGGCTAGCGGGAGCTATGAGCAGTTCTTC. The gene calls are TRBV6-5 and TRBJ2-1, with 10 bases lining up with TRBD2. There are 15 residues in the CDR3. Germline V CDR1 and CDR2: MNHEY, SVGAGI. The V segment lost 2 bases and the J segment 8 bases; nucleotides outside the gene matches: 6.

CDR3 DNA: TGTGCCAGCTCACCATCCACTGATGGCTACACCTTC. The encoded protein is CASSPSTDGYTF. The V call is TRBV18, the J call TRBJ1-2; D gene unclear. This CDR3 has 12 amino acids. CDR1 is KGHSH and CDR2 is LQKENI in the germline V gene. The V end lost 2 bases, the J end lost 6 bases, and 7 bases lay between the germline ends.

This clone has more than one count but fewer than ten. V and J are TRBV29-1 and TRBJ1-2; D perhaps matches TRBD1 (6 bases). This CDR3 is 14 amino acids long. CDR1 and CDR2 from the germline V gene are SQVTM and ANQGSEA. Trimming took 7 bases from V and 5 from J, leaving 20 bases between them. The CDR3 DNA follows: TGCAGCGCCAAGAGGCAACAGGGCTCGTATGGCTACACCTTC. Translation gives CSAKRQQGSYGYTF.

The chain has TRBV7-2 and TRBJ1-2; perhaps TRBD1 as D (5 bases). V lost 2 bases to trimming and J lost 11 bases, with 9 bases between them. Germline CDR1 SGHTA, CDR2 FQGNSA. CDR3 length: 11 residues. DNA of the CDR3: TGTGCCAGCAGCTTAAGAACAGGTTACACCTTC. Translated, it gives CASSLRTGYTF.

The chain recombines TRBV6-5 with TRBJ1-1; D gene ambiguous. The CDR3 sequence is 11 residues long. The V gene lost 4 bases and the J gene lost 6 bases, with 6 bases spanning the gap. The germline gives CDR1 MNHEY, CDR2 SVGAGI. CDR3 amino acids: CASSSGPEAFF. CDR3 DNA sequence: TGTGCCAGCAGTTCAGGCCCTGAAGCTTTCTTT.

V and J are TRBV14 and TRBJ2-6, with 7 bases that match TRBD2. Per germline, CDR1 SGHDN and CDR2 FVKESK. V was clipped by 4 bases and J by 8 bases; unmatched bases: 5. The CDR3 has 14 amino acids. The CDR3 bases are TGTGCCAGCAGCCCCCTGGGAGGGTCCAACGTCCTGACTTTC. Residues: CASSPLGGSNVLTF.

The chain links TRBV19 to TRBJ1-5, with D hard to call. Germline values: CDR1 LNHDA, CDR2 SQIVND (reference sequence). Trimming took 7 bases from V and 5 from J, leaving 15 bases between them. The length of the CDR3 is 14 residues. The CDR3 region has the DNA TGTGCCAGTACCCCAGCTAGACCCGATCAGCCCCAGCATTTT. Protein: CASTPARPDQPQHF.

This sequence joins TRBV30 and TRBJ1-5, with D tentatively TRBD1 (5 bases). Trimming shortened V by 0 bases and J by 0 bases, and 6 bases separated the two germline ends. Germline V lookup: CDR1 GTSNPN, CDR2 SVGIG (reference sequence). The CDR3 covers 14 residues. The CDR3 spells CAWSVGGSNQPQHF. In nucleotides, the CDR3 is TGTGCCTGGAGTGTCGGGGGTAGCAATCAGCCCCAGCATTTT.

In the case of this clone: Distinct nucleotide sequences in the sample also encode this CDR3. The chain uses TRBV18 and TRBJ1-1; 7 bases align to TRBD1. J gave up 2 bases and V 6 bases, and 6 bases lay outside the gene matches. This CDR3 is 14 amino acids long. The germline V gene has CDR1 KGHSH and CDR2 LQKENI. The CDR3 sequence: CASSQGQANTEAFF. In DNA form, the CDR3 reads TGTGCCAGCTCCCAAGGACAGGCCAACACTGAAGCTTTCTTT.

This clone has a single count. The chain joins TRBV18 to TRBJ1-3; a possible D gene is TRBD1 (5 bases). Germline CDR1 KGHSH, CDR2 LQKENI. V was clipped by 3 bases and J by 1 base, with 7 bases between them. The CDR3 runs to 14 residues. The CDR3 DNA sequence: TGTGCCAGCTCACCGGACACGTCTGGAAACACCATATATTTT. This gives the protein CASSPDTSGNTIYF.

The chain recombines TRBV5-1 with TRBJ1-1, with 9 bases fitting TRBD1. CDR3 length: 14 residues. CDR1 is SGHRS and CDR2 is YFSETQ in the germline V gene. The junction had 6 bases not matched to a gene; V was cut back by 4 bases and J by 5 bases. The CDR3 loop is CASSPGTGRTEAFF. DNA for the CDR3: TGCGCCAGCAGCCCTGGGACAGGGAGGACTGAAGCTTTCTTT. The full variable domain, with the rest looked up from reference TRBV5-1 and TRBJ1-1, is KAGVTQTPRYLIKTRGQQVTLSCSPISGHRSVSWYQQTPGQGLQFLFEYFSETQRNKGNFPGRFSGRQFSNSRSEMNVSTLELGDSALYLCASSPGTGRTEAFFGQGTRLTVV.

This sequence joins TRBV30 and TRBJ2-1; TRBD1 matches 7 bases. The CDR3 contains 11 residues. V lost 2 bases, J lost 16 bases, and 8 bases stayed unmatched. Germline CDR1 and CDR2: GTSNPN and SVGIG (reference sequence). This CDR3 is CAWSSSRGSFF. CDR3 bases: TGTGCCTGGAGTTCAAGCAGGGGGTCATTCTTC.

The chain uses TRBV30 and TRBJ1-2; D might be TRBD1 (6 bases). CDR1 is GTSNPN, CDR2 SVGIG, per germline (reference sequence). This CDR3 has 14 residues. The V end lost 3 bases, the J end lost 4 bases, and 15 bases lay between the germline ends. DNA for the CDR3: TGTGCCTGGAGGCGGGAGGGGGGGGTCTATGGCTACACCTTC. As protein: CAWRREGGVYGYTF. The variable domain in full, completed from reference TRBV30 and TRBJ1-2, reads SQTIHQWPATLVQPVGSPLSLECTVEGTSNPNLYWYRQAAGRGLQLLFYSVGIGQISSEVPQNLSASRPQDRQFILSSKKLLLSDSGFYLCAWRREGGVYGYTFGSGTRLTVV.

The chain recombines TRBV5-6 with TRBJ2-5, with D possibly TRBD2 on 6 matching bases. The germline CDR1 and CDR2 sequences are SGHDT and YYEEEE. This CDR3 region has 11 residues. V was pared by 4 bases and J by 5 bases, with 6 bases between. The CDR3 here is CASSGGETQYF. The CDR3 DNA is TGTGCCAGCAGCGGGGGGGAGACCCAGTACTTC. Using reference TRBV5-6 and TRBJ2-5 for the parts outside the CDR3, the full variable domain is DAGVTQSPTHLIKTRGQQVTLRCSPKSGHDTVSWYQQALGQGPQFIFQYYEEEERQRGNFPDRFSGHQFPNYSSELNVNALLLGDSALYLCASSGGETQYFGPGTRLLVL.

The chain recombines TRBV12-3 or TRBV12-4 with TRBJ1-6; a weak D match, TRBD1 (5 bases). V gave up 6 bases and J gave up 8 bases, with 8 bases separating them. The CDR3 extends over 12 amino acids. The CDR3 loop reads CASRAGYSPLHF. The CDR3 DNA is TGTGCCAGCAGAGCAGGGTATTCACCCCTCCACTTT.

The rearrangement links TRBV6-5 to TRBJ1-2; TRBD1 is a possible D gene (5 bases). This CDR3 is 16 amino acids long. Trimming took off 2 bases at V and 3 bases at J, with 16 bases between the two ends. The germline V gene encodes CDR1 MNHEY and CDR2 SVGAGI. CDR3 protein: CASSYMAGRADYGYTF. The CDR3 coding sequence is TGTGCCAGCAGTTACATGGCAGGGAGGGCGGACTATGGCTACACCTTC.